The 19 T cell receptor beta chains below come from one sample, sequenced in a study of T cell responses to AZD1222 COVID-19 vaccine. The repertoire was sequenced with immunoSEQ multiplex PCR; TCRdb's copy has only in-frame clones and lacks some. The table lists more than 110,000 clones, more than 85% of them singletons. The specimen comprised peripheral blood, sampled on day 0 of AZD1222 vaccination. All receptors come from an adult in good health.

The V and J genes are TRBV5-5 and TRBJ1-3, with unresolved D. CDR1 and CDR2 from the germline V gene are SGHKS and YYEKEE (reference sequence). This CDR3 is built from 17 residues. V was shortened by 4 bases and J by 0 bases, with 17 bases between the two germline ends. DNA for the CDR3: TGTGCCAGCAGCCCCTACCCGAGGGCGGGCTCTGGAAACACCATATATTTT. Its protein product is CASSPYPRAGSGNTIYF. The complete variable domain, with remaining parts taken from reference TRBV5-5 and TRBJ1-3, reads DAGVTQSPTHLIKTRGQQVTLRCSPISGHKSVSWYQQVLGQGPQFIFQYYEKEERGRGNFPDRFSARQFPNYSSELNVNALLLGDSALYLCASSPYPRAGSGNTIYFGEGSWLTVV.

This sequence joins TRBV6-2 or TRBV6-3 and TRBJ2-3; the D is unclear. V lost 6 bases and J lost 4, with 14 bases in between. Per the germline V gene, CDR1 is MNHEY and CDR2 is SVGEGT. CDR3 size: 14 residues. CDR3 coding DNA: TGTGCCAGCAGCCATTCGGGCGGAGCAGATACGCAGTATTTT. Residues: CASSHSGGADTQYF.

The chain links TRBV9 to TRBJ2-7; tentatively, D is TRBD1 (6 bases). The germline V gene has CDR1 SGDLS and CDR2 YYNGEE. The germline V and J ends were trimmed by 3 bases and 2 bases, with 6 bases remaining between them. The CDR3 contains 12 residues. CDR3 loop: CASSGQAYEQYF. The CDR3 DNA is TGTGCCAGCAGCGGACAGGCCTACGAGCAGTACTTC.

The rearrangement links TRBV14 to TRBJ2-1; TRBD2 might be the D (5 bases). This CDR3 is 15 amino acids long. Germline lookup yields CDR1 SGHDN and CDR2 FVKESK. V was cut by 4 bases and J by 0 bases, with 10 bases left in between. This CDR3 reads CASSLQRASYNEQFF. For the CDR3, the DNA is TGTGCCAGCAGCCTACAGAGGGCCTCCTACAATGAGCAGTTCTTC.

The V gene is TRBV18, the J gene TRBJ1-1; D perhaps matches TRBD1 (5 bases). The CDR3 runs 13 residues. In germline, CDR1 is KGHSH, CDR2 LQKENI. V lost 3 bases to trimming and J lost 5 bases, with 10 bases between them. The CDR3 nucleotides are TGTGCCAGCTCACCGAGGGGAGAGACTGAAGCTTTCTTT. This codes for CASSPRGETEAFF. Combining the CDR3 with reference TRBV18 and TRBJ1-1 gives the whole variable domain NAGVMQNPRHLVRRRGQEARLRCSPMKGHSHVYWYRQLPEEGLKFMVYLQKENIIDESGMPKERFSAEFPKEGPSILRIQQVVRGDSAAYFCASSPRGETEAFFGQGTRLTVV.

The chain employs TRBV28 and TRBJ1-2, with D perhaps matching TRBD1 (6 bases). Germline V CDR1 and CDR2: MDHEN, SYDVKM. The CDR3 has 13 residues. V was shortened by 4 bases and J by 6 bases, with 12 bases between the two germline ends. The CDR3 DNA sequence: TGTGCCAGCAGTTACAATAACAGGGATGGCTACACCTTC. Its protein is CASSYNNRDGYTF.

J is TRBJ1-3 and V is TRBV3-1 (or the pseudogene TRBV3-2), with D unclear. The germline CDR1 and CDR2 sequences are LGHDT and YNNKEL (reference sequence). The CDR3 contains 15 residues. V lost 2 bases and J lost 3, with 11 bases in between. Here the CDR3 reads CASSQTALGGNTIYF. CDR3 DNA sequence: TGTGCCAGCAGCCAAACAGCCTTGGGTGGAAACACCATATATTTT.

The rearrangement uses TRBV7-9 and TRBJ2-7, with 10 bases lining up with TRBD1. The germline gives CDR1 SEHNR, CDR2 FQNEAQ (reference sequence). This CDR3 has 14 amino acids. V shed 3 bases, J shed 8 bases, and the junction held 7 bases outside the gene matches. As DNA, the CDR3 is TGTGCCAGCAGCTTTGGGACAGGGGAAGGCAAGCAGTACTTC. As protein: CASSFGTGEGKQYF.

The chain joins TRBV7-9 to TRBJ1-6; a weak D match, TRBD1 (5 bases). The CDR3 covers 14 residues. Germline V gives CDR1 SEHNR, CDR2 FQNEAQ (reference sequence). V was clipped by 4 bases and J by 7 bases, with 11 bases between them. The CDR3: CASSSTAFNSPLHF. Written as DNA, the CDR3 is TGTGCCAGCAGCTCGACAGCATTCAATTCACCCCTCCACTTT.

The genes are TRBV6-6 and TRBJ2-1, with D tentatively TRBD2 (5 bases). Germline CDR1 is MNHNY and CDR2 is SVGAGI (reference sequence). This CDR3 region has 14 residues. V was pared by 7 bases and J by 5 bases, with 15 bases between. DNA for the CDR3: TGTGCCAGCATCCAGGTAGCGTCCCACAATGAGCAGTTCTTC. Translating gives CASIQVASHNEQFF.

This chain links TRBV30 with TRBJ1-4; TRBD1 is a possible D gene (6 bases). The CDR3 consists of 16 residues. V was clipped by 4 bases and J by 0 bases, with 15 bases between them. The germline gives CDR1 GTSNPN, CDR2 SVGIG (reference sequence). The CDR3 reads CAWTPGHLATNEKLFF. CDR3 DNA sequence: TGTGCCTGGACGCCGGGACACCTGGCAACTAATGAAAAACTGTTTTTT.

The genes are TRBV7-3 and TRBJ2-7; TRBD1 is a possible D gene (6 bases). Trimming took off 1 base at V and 5 bases at J, with 12 bases between the two ends. CDR3 length equals 14 residues. Germline-derived CDR1 and CDR2 are SGHTA and FQGTGA. CDR3: CASSLNRVVDEQYF. Written as DNA, the CDR3 is TGTGCCAGCAGCTTAAACAGGGTAGTGGACGAGCAGTACTTC.

This chain joins TRBV5-1 and TRBJ1-1, with 8 bases that match TRBD1. The germline V gene has CDR1 SGHRS and CDR2 YFSETQ. The CDR3 has 16 residues. J gave up 4 bases and V 4 bases, and 12 bases lay outside the gene matches. The CDR3 region is CASSAIPGQVSTEAFF. The CDR3 nucleotides are TGCGCCAGCAGCGCGATCCCGGGACAGGTGTCCACTGAAGCTTTCTTT.

The rearrangement joins TRBV5-1 to TRBJ2-2; D uncertain. Germline V gives CDR1 SGHRS, CDR2 YFSETQ. V was trimmed by 1 base and J by 3 bases, leaving 10 bases between them. The CDR3 is made up of 15 amino acids. The CDR3: CASSLSSSYTGELFF. The CDR3 nucleotides read TGCGCCAGCAGCTTGTCTAGTTCGTACACCGGGGAGCTGTTTTTT. Using reference TRBV5-1 and TRBJ2-2 for the parts outside the CDR3, the full variable domain is KAGVTQTPRYLIKTRGQQVTLSCSPISGHRSVSWYQQTPGQGLQFLFEYFSETQRNKGNFPGRFSGRQFSNSRSEMNVSTLELGDSALYLCASSLSSSYTGELFFGEGSRLTVL.

The sample holds one count of this clone. The V gene is TRBV18, the J gene TRBJ1-1; 9 nucleotides line up with TRBD1. Germline V lookup: CDR1 KGHSH, CDR2 LQKENI. The trim removed 2 bases at V and 4 bases at J, leaving 11 bases unmatched. The CDR3 runs to 17 residues. The CDR3 bases are TGTGCCAGCTCACCAGTGTTGAGCGAACAGGGGGCCACTGAAGCTTTCTTT. This gives the protein CASSPVLSEQGATEAFF.

The gene calls are TRBV3-1 (or the pseudogene TRBV3-2) and TRBJ2-2; unclear D gene. Trimming took off 2 bases at V and 3 bases at J, with 4 bases between the two ends. CDR1 and CDR2 (germline): LGHDT, YNNKEL (reference sequence). The CDR3 spans 13 residues. CDR3 DNA: TGTGCCAGCAGCCAACAGCACACCGGGGAGCTGTTTTTT. It codes for CASSQQHTGELFF.

The chain links TRBV10-3 to TRBJ1-1; D might be TRBD1 (5 bases). The CDR3 contains 17 residues. The V gene's germline CDR1 is ENHRY and CDR2 SYGVKD. The V end lost 0 bases, the J end lost 2 bases, and 16 bases lay between the germline ends. The CDR3 sequence is CAISESRGMVRNTEAFF. The CDR3 coding sequence is TGTGCCATCAGTGAGTCGAGGGGAATGGTAAGAAACACTGAAGCTTTCTTT.

The chain couples TRBV9 to TRBJ1-5; 7 bases are a match to TRBD1. The CDR3 totals 15 residues. V trimming: 3 bases; J trimming: 5 bases; junction bases outside the gene matches: 8. Germline V CDR1 and CDR2: SGDLS, YYNGEE. The CDR3 here is CASSAQQGYDQPQHF. The DNA of the CDR3 is TGTGCCAGCAGCGCACAACAGGGGTATGATCAGCCCCAGCATTTT.

The chain uses TRBV19 and TRBJ1-2, with D possibly being TRBD1 (6 bases). The CDR3 is made up of 15 amino acids. Trimming took off 5 bases at V and 5 bases at J, with 18 bases between the two ends. Germline values: CDR1 LNHDA, CDR2 SQIVND (reference sequence). CDR3 sequence: CASSSAGQYLYGYTF. As DNA, the CDR3 is TGTGCCAGTAGTTCTGCAGGACAGTACCTTTATGGCTACACCTTC.